The rows below give T cell receptor beta chains drawn from one sample of a study of cytomegalovirus exposure and HLA in healthy donors. Produced via immunoSEQ multiplex PCR; TCRdb's table is partial and in-frame only. The table lists approximately 150,000 clones, just under 80% of them singletons. Sequencing was done on a sample of PBMCs. These receptors were obtained from a woman in her forties or fifties in good health and CMV-seropositive. Each CDR3 is given with its conserved first and last residue. A D gene is named only where the DNA matches it firmly. Not every row has a clone size; where given, it reads once, few, many or a size class.

J,D,V,size,DNA,CDR3
TRBJ2-3,.,TRBV11-2,.,TGTGCCAGCAGCTTAGATCGCACAGGAAACCAGTATTTT,CASSLDRTGNQYF
TRBJ1-5,.,TRBV15,.,TGTGCCACCAGCAGAGGAGGGAGGAGCAATCAGCCCCAGCATTTT,CATSRGGRSNQPQHF
TRBJ1-1,.,TRBV30,.,TGTGCCTCAACAGGTGCCAACCCGAACACTGAAGCTTTCTTT,CASTGANPNTEAFF
TRBJ1-5,.,TRBV4-1,.,TGCGCCAGCAGCCAAGATCCCGGACACCTGCCCCAGCATTTT,CASSQDPGHLPQHF
TRBJ1-5,.,TRBV15,.,TGTGCCACCAGCACTGGGGGGAATAGCAATCAGCCCCAGCATTTT,CATSTGGNSNQPQHF
TRBJ1-1,.,TRBV5-6,.,TGTGCCAGCAGTCTGACAGTGAACACTGAAGCTTTCTTT,CASSLTVNTEAFF
TRBJ2-7,.,TRBV5-6,.,TGTGCCAGCAGCGCCCGGGAATCCTACGAGCAGTACTTC,CASSARESYEQYF
TRBJ1-4,TRBD1,TRBV27,.,TGTGCCAGCAGTTTGGGACAGGGGGCTGGAAAACTGTTTTTT,CASSLGQGAGKLFF
TRBJ2-5,TRBD2,TRBV11-2,few,TGTGCCAGCAGCTTAGAAGCGGGGCGGCGTGGGGAGACCCAGTACTTC,CASSLEAGRRGETQYF
TRBJ1-2,.,TRBV5-4,few,TGTGCCAGCAGTCGAGACAGTAACTATGGCTACACCTTC,CASSRDSNYGYTF
TRBJ2-2,TRBD1,TRBV12-5,once,TGTGCTAGTCCCCATGTTCCAGGGGGCCACGGTGACACCGGGGAGCTGTTTTTT,CASPHVPGGHGDTGELFF
TRBJ2-1,.,TRBV5-5,.,TGTGCCAGCAGCTGGGGGGCGGGGGATTACAATGAGCAGTTCTTC,CASSWGAGDYNEQFF
TRBJ1-5,.,TRBV6-5,.,TGTGCCAGCAGACAGGGTGACCAGCCCCAGCATTTT,CASRQGDQPQHF
TRBJ1-5,TRBD1,TRBV7-9,.,TGTGCCAGCAGCTCGACAGGGAAGGAGTCCGGTCAGCCCCAGCATTTT,CASSSTGKESGQPQHF
TRBJ2-4,.,TRBV27,.,.,CASSSGQGAFGKNIQYF
TRBJ2-6,.,TRBV6-4,.,TGTGCCAGCAACGGGGGGCAGGGACAAATCTCTGGGGCCAACGTCCTGACTTTC,CASNGGQGQISGANVLTF
TRBJ2-7,TRBD1,TRBV23-1,.,TGCGCCAGCAGTTCGACCGAGGGGGCAAGGGCCTACGAGCAGTACTTC,CASSSTEGARAYEQYF
TRBJ2-1,.,TRBV5-1,.,TGCGCCAGCAGTCCAGGACAGACCTGGGGCAATGAGCAGTTCTTC,CASSPGQTWGNEQFF
TRBJ2-7,.,TRBV2,few,TGTGCCAGCAATACCAGGCCAGCGGACTACGAGCAGTACTTC,CASNTRPADYEQYF
TRBJ2-2,.,TRBV5-1,.,TGCGCCAGCAGCTCCGGGACTTTCATTGACGCCGGGGAGCTGTTTTTT,CASSSGTFIDAGELFF
TRBJ2-1,TRBD2,TRBV18,.,TGTGCCAGCTCACCAGCGGGGGGGCCTGGCAATGAGCAGTTCTTC,CASSPAGGPGNEQFF
TRBJ2-7,.,TRBV19,many,TGTGCCAGTAGTATAGGGTCCGAGACCTACGAGCAGTACTTC,CASSIGSETYEQYF
TRBJ1-2,.,TRBV11-2,.,TGTGCCAGCAGCCCCGATAGACAGGTTCTCCATGGCTACACCTTC,CASSPDRQVLHGYTF
TRBJ2-3,.,TRBV27,once,TGTGCCAGCAGCTTAGGACTGACTCGGCCAGATACGCAGTATTTT,CASSLGLTRPDTQYF
TRBJ2-2,TRBD1,TRBV7-2,.,TGTGCCAGCAGCCACCCGGGACAGGTAGTGACCGGGGAGCTGTTTTTT,CASSHPGQVVTGELFF
TRBJ1-2,TRBD1,TRBV19,.,TGTGCCAGCCGGCCAGGGGGCGGATATGGCTACACCTTC,CASRPGGGYGYTF
TRBJ1-5,.,TRBV19,.,TGTGCCAGTAGTATATACAGGGAAAGCAATCAGCCCCAGCATTTT,CASSIYRESNQPQHF
TRBJ2-3,.,TRBV5-4,.,TGTGCCAGCAGGGTGAGGCTATCTTCTAGCACAGATACGCAGTATTTT,CASRVRLSSSTDTQYF
TRBJ2-5,.,TRBV9,once,TGTGCCAGCAGCAATGGACTCTCCGCCAGAGAGACCCAGTACTTC,CASSNGLSARETQYF
TRBJ2-2,.,TRBV18,.,TGTGCCAGCTCACCACCCTGGGAGCTGTTTTTT,CASSPPWELFF
TRBJ1-1,.,TRBV5-4,.,TGTGCCAGCAGCTTGCAGGGGATGAGGACTGAAGCTTTCTTT,CASSLQGMRTEAFF
TRBJ2-7,TRBD1,TRBV9,.,TGTGCCAGCAGCAGAAAACCGGGACAGCTCTACGAGCAGTACTTC,CASSRKPGQLYEQYF
TRBJ1-2,TRBD1,TRBV29-1,few,TGCAGCGTTGAAGACCCCTTTAAGGGGGCTGACTATGGCTACACCTTC,CSVEDPFKGADYGYTF
TRBJ2-3,.,TRBV19,.,TGTGCCAGTACTAAAATGGGCGGTCCCCAGGGAGATACGCAGTATTTT,CASTKMGGPQGDTQYF
TRBJ1-2,.,TRBV5-6,.,TGTGCCAGCAGCCCTTATTCTCGGAGCTATGGCTACACCTTC,CASSPYSRSYGYTF
TRBJ2-2,.,TRBV6-1,once,TGTGCCAGCAGTGGCTACAGGGCGCAGGCCGGGGAGCTGTTTTTT,CASSGYRAQAGELFF
TRBJ1-3,.,TRBV9,.,TGTGCCAGCAGGGCGTCAGGGTTTGGAAACACCATATATTTT,CASRASGFGNTIYF
TRBJ2-7,TRBD1,TRBV25-1,once,TGTGCCAGCAGTGCCCTAACGGGACAGGGGTCCTCCTACGAGCAGTACTTC,CASSALTGQGSSYEQYF
TRBJ1-2,.,TRBV6-5,.,TGTGCCAGCAGTTACTTAGAAGGAGGTGGCTACACCTTC,CASSYLEGGGYTF
TRBJ1-2,.,TRBV6-5,once,TGTGCCAGCAGTTACTCGGGGGGGGCCTTCTATGGCTACACCTTC,CASSYSGGAFYGYTF
TRBJ2-7,TRBD2,TRBV5-1,.,TGCGCCAGCAGCTCCGGACTAGCGGGGTCCTACGAGCAGTACTTC,CASSSGLAGSYEQYF
TRBJ1-2,TRBD1,TRBV5-1,once,TGCGCCAGCAGCTATGGACAGGGCTATGGCTACACCTTC,CASSYGQGYGYTF
TRBJ1-6,.,TRBV19,.,TGTGCCAGTAGTATAAAACAGAGTTATAATTCACCCCTCCACTTT,CASSIKQSYNSPLHF
TRBJ1-4,.,TRBV29-1,.,TGCAGCGTTGGAGGCTTAACTAATGAAAAACTGTTTTTT,CSVGGLTNEKLFF
TRBJ2-3,.,TRBV10-3,.,TGTGCCATCAGTGAGTCAGATCTCTTAAGACAGCAAGGCACAGATACGCAGTATTTT,CAISESDLLRQQGTDTQYF
TRBJ2-2,.,TRBV15,.,TGTGCCACCAGCTCTCGTACCGGGGAGCTGTTTTTT,CATSSRTGELFF